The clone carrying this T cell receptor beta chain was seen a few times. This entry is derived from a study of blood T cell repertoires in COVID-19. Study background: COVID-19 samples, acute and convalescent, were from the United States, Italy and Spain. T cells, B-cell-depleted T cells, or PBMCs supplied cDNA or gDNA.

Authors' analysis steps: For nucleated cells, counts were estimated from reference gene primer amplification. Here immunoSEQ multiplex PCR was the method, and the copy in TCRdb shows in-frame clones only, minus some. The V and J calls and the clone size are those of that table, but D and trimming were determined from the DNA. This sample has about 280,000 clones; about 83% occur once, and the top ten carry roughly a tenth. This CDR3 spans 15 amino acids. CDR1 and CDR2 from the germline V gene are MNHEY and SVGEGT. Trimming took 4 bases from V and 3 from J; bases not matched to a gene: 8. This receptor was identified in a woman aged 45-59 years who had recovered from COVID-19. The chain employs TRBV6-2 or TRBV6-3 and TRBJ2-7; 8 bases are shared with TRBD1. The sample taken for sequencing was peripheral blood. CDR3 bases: TGTGCCAGCAGTTTCGACAGGGGAAGCGGCTACGAGCAGTACTTC. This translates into CASSFDRGSGYEQYF.